This T cell receptor (beta chain) was captured by sequencing in a study of cytomegalovirus exposure and HLA in healthy donors. The PCR employed 60 Vbeta primers together with 13 Jbeta primers. Profiling relied on immunoSEQ multiplex PCR, and the TCRdb table lists in-frame clones only, not all of them. The sample lists about 210,000 clones, roughly 79% seen once, with about 1.7% in the top ten. V lost 4 bases to trimming and J lost 6 bases; unmatched junction nucleotides: 10. The CDR3 is 16 amino acids. The germline V gene encodes CDR1 SGHTA and CDR2 FQGNSA. Sequencing was carried out using PBMCs. This sequence originates from a male donor in good health and CMV-seronegative. The chain couples TRBV7-2 to TRBJ2-3, with 10 bases identical to TRBD2. CDR3: CASSSRTSGAPDTQYF. In DNA, the CDR3 is TGTGCCAGCAGCTCGCGGACTAGCGGAGCACCGGATACGCAGTATTTT.